Listed below are T cell receptor beta chains from one sample, sequenced in a study of blood T cell repertoires in COVID-19. Profiled with immunoSEQ multiplex PCR; TCRdb holds only in-frame clones, not every one. The sample has around 290,000 clones, over 75% seen once. The sample comprised PBMCs or T cells enriched from blood (not recorded which). The receptors were gathered from a woman aged 25 to 39 who had recovered from COVID-19. CDR3s include the opening cysteine and the closing phenylalanine or tryptophan. The order of the fields is clone size, J gene, D gene, CDR3 length, V gene, CDR3 protein. The D gene is left open where the match is weak. The size field is filled for only some rows; it gives once, few, many or a size class.

>.|TRBJ1-3|.|16|TRBV5-1
CASSLIGTQVGNTIYF
>.|TRBJ2-3|.|13|TRBV7-3
CASSLSYTDTQYF
>.|TRBJ1-3|.|14|TRBV30
CAWSVDLGGNTIYF
>.|TRBJ1-5|.|16|TRBV10-2
CASSELGGGGDQPQHF
>.|TRBJ1-1|.|13|TRBV5-6
CASSLGQDTEAFF
>.|TRBJ1-2|TRBD1|14|TRBV11-1
CASSYTGTGGGYTF
>.|TRBJ2-6|.|16|TRBV7-9
CASSLLRSSGANVLTF
>.|TRBJ2-2|.|16|TRBV5-5
CASSYGGTVNFGELFF
>.|TRBJ1-5|.|14|TRBV27
CASRQAHSNQPQHF
>once|TRBJ1-1|.|14|TRBV2
CASSATRQNTEAFF
>.|TRBJ1-5|TRBD1|18|TRBV19
CASSIYPRGTGNNQPQHF
>.|TRBJ2-1|TRBD1|15|TRBV2
CASRAGQGVLNEQFF
>.|TRBJ2-1|TRBD2|14|TRBV27
CASRRGGLYNEQFF
>.|TRBJ2-7|TRBD1|16|TRBV4-3
CASSQTRDRRYYEQYF
>few|TRBJ1-5|.|15|TRBV19
CASSIRQLSDQPQHF
>.|TRBJ1-3|.|15|TRBV9
CASSVKTGTGNTIYF
>.|TRBJ2-6|.|18|TRBV19
CASSSRGRGSSGANVLTF